This TCR beta chain stems from a study of blood T cell repertoires in COVID-19. Study as a whole: Samples came from the United States, Italy and Spain, spanning acute and convalescent COVID-19. Sample material is recorded as cDNA or gDNA derived from T cells, B-cell-depleted T cells, or PBMCs.

Authors' data handling: Amplification of reference gene primers provided the estimated nucleated cell counts. The method was immunoSEQ multiplex PCR; TCRdb's version includes in-frame clones alone and lacks a portion of them. That table furnishes V, J and clone size, whereas the DNA furnished D and trimming. The data show fewer than 350,000 clones, around 87% seen once. The CDR3 spans 12 residues. Germline loops: CDR1 KGHDR, CDR2 SFDVKD. The V end was cut by 3 bases, the J end by 8 bases, with 9 bases between. This chain uses TRBV24-1 with TRBJ1-2; D remains unclear. This TCR came from a woman in her 50s who had recovered from COVID-19. The source material was peripheral blood. CDR3 coding DNA: TGTGCCACCAGTGATGGCGGCTCAGGCTACACCTTC. This gives the protein CATSDGGSGYTF.